The 19 T cell receptor beta chains in this list originate from one sample, sequenced in a study of cytomegalovirus exposure and HLA in healthy donors. The PCR employed 60 Vbeta primers together with 13 Jbeta primers. The protocol was immunoSEQ multiplex PCR, while the TCRdb copy is restricted to in-frame clones and leaves out a portion. The table records around 130,000 clones, approximately 80% of them present only once. Specimen: PBMCs. These receptors all come from a young man in good health and CMV-seronegative.

In this sample, this clone turned up a few times. The V gene is TRBV27, the J gene TRBJ2-7, with a tentative D call TRBD2 (6 bases). CDR3 size: 14 residues. Deletions cut 9 bases from V and 3 bases from J, with 18 bases between. CDR1 and CDR2 from the germline V gene are MNHEY and SMNVEV (reference sequence). CDR3 sequence (DNA): TGTGCCAGTAGTCTGCTGGGGGGAAACTACGAGCAGTACTTC. It yields the protein CASSLLGGNYEQYF.

The chain has TRBV6-5 and TRBJ1-2; D perhaps matches TRBD1 (5 bases). The CDR3 sequence is 13 residues long. Trimming removed 0 bases from V and 8 bases from J, with 10 bases in between. Germline CDR1 is MNHEY and CDR2 is SVGAGI. CDR3 loop: CASSYSGGGGYTF. As DNA, the CDR3 is TGTGCCAGCAGTTACTCGGGGGGTGGAGGCTACACCTTC.

The chain joins TRBV28 to TRBJ2-1; possibly TRBD1 for D (5 bases). Germline V gene lookup returns CDR1 MDHEN and CDR2 SYDVKM. This CDR3 has 13 residues. Trimming removed 7 bases at V and 13 bases at J, with 20 bases between. CDR3 DNA: TGTGCCAGCACGCCCATAGGGGCTTTTTACCAGTTCTTC. It codes for CASTPIGAFYQFF.

The genes are TRBV6-5 and TRBJ1-1; D gene unclear. Germline values: CDR1 MNHEY, CDR2 SVGAGI. The CDR3 runs 13 residues. V was trimmed by 6 bases and J by 4 bases, leaving 12 bases between them. Here the CDR3 DNA reads TGTGCCAGCAGCCGCTTAAGGAGCACTGAAGCTTTCTTT. It specifies CASSRLRSTEAFF.

Concerning this clone: Other nucleotide sequences from this sample produce the same CDR3. The rearrangement uses TRBV10-3 and TRBJ2-5; D is perhaps TRBD2 (6 bases). The CDR3 contains 13 residues. Germline V CDR1 and CDR2: ENHRY, SYGVKD. Trimming removed 4 bases from V and 4 bases from J, with 10 bases in between. The CDR3 region is CAISGGSGETQYF. The CDR3, as DNA: TGTGCCATCAGTGGGGGTAGCGGAGAGACCCAGTACTTC.

The chain couples TRBV7-9 to TRBJ1-3, with D possibly matching TRBD1 (6 bases). Trimming cost V 9 bases and J 0 bases, with 15 bases left between them. Germline CDR1 reads SEHNR; CDR2 reads FQNEAQ (reference sequence). The length of the CDR3 is 15 residues. CDR3 bases: TGTGCCAGTGATGGGGGCGGAGCCTCTGGAAACACCATATATTTT. The encoded protein is CASDGGGASGNTIYF.

This chain's CDR3 is CASSLASGVRGKETQYF. The CDR3 nucleotides read TGCGCCAGCAGCTTGGCCTCTGGTGTGCGCGGAAAAGAGACCCAGTACTTC. This chain uses TRBV5-1 with TRBJ2-5; no clear D. Looked up from germline, CDR1 is SGHRS and CDR2 is YFSETQ. Trimming left V 0 bases short and J 3 bases short, with 18 bases between. The CDR3 totals 17 residues.

This clone was counted a single time. The chain has TRBV19 and TRBJ2-7; the match to TRBD1 covers 8 bases. V gave up 7 bases and J gave up 0 bases; unmatched junction bases: 5. CDR1 is LNHDA and CDR2 is SQIVND in the germline V gene (reference sequence). This CDR3 has 14 residues. CDR3: CASKPGQGSYEQYF. DNA of the CDR3: TGTGCCAGTAAGCCCGGACAGGGCTCCTACGAGCAGTACTTC.

The V and J genes are TRBV6-5 and TRBJ1-2; unclear D gene. The CDR3 extends over 13 amino acids. From germline, CDR1 is MNHEY and CDR2 SVGAGI. V gave up 0 bases and J gave up 13 bases, with 15 bases separating them. The CDR3 DNA reads TGTGCCAGCAGTTACTCGATGTCGCTCTATAGCACCTTC. Residues: CASSYSMSLYSTF.

J is TRBJ2-5 and V is TRBV4-2, with 13 positions matching TRBD2. Germline trimming cut 6 bases from V and 2 bases from J; bases unmatched to any gene: 6. Germline CDR1 reads LGHNA; CDR2 reads YNFKEQ. The CDR3 is 16 residues long. The DNA for the CDR3 is TGTGCCAGCAGACCCGGGACTAGCGGGGTTCAAGAGACCCAGTACTTC. Translating gives CASRPGTSGVQETQYF.

In its sample, this clone was seen a few times. The CDR3: CASSLVRDSLFHEQFF. For the CDR3, the DNA is TGTGCCAGCAGTTTAGTAAGGGACTCCCTTTTCCATGAGCAGTTCTTC. This chain uses TRBV28 with TRBJ2-1, with D maybe TRBD2 (6 bases). The CDR3 is 16 residues long. Trimming cost V 2 bases and J 8 bases, with 19 bases left between them. The germline V gene has CDR1 MDHEN and CDR2 SYDVKM.

The V gene is TRBV18, the J gene TRBJ1-4; 7 nucleotides agree with TRBD1. The CDR3 sequence is 15 residues long. Looked up from germline, CDR1 is KGHSH and CDR2 is LQKENI. The J segment lost 4 bases and the V segment lost 0 bases, leaving 2 bases of the junction unmatched. The CDR3 DNA follows: TGTGCCAGCTCACCACCGGGGACAGATAATGAAAAACTGTTTTTT. Translation: CASSPPGTDNEKLFF.

Here the CDR3 reads CASSDSTSGETDTQYF. CDR3 sequence (DNA): TGTGCCAGCAGTGACTCGACGTCAGGGGAGACAGATACGCAGTATTTT. V usage is TRBV6-4 and J usage is TRBJ2-3; D is possibly TRBD1 (6 bases). The V end was cut by 0 bases, the J end by 3 bases, with 13 bases between. The CDR3 sequence is 16 residues long. Per the germline V gene, CDR1 is MRHNA and CDR2 is SNTAGT.

V usage is TRBV28 and J usage is TRBJ2-7, with D possibly matching TRBD1 (6 bases). Germline V lookup: CDR1 MDHEN, CDR2 SYDVKM. V was trimmed by 5 bases and J by 2 bases, leaving 13 bases between them. This CDR3 contains 14 residues. The CDR3 region has the DNA TGTGCCAGCAGTCCCGGGACACAAACCTACGAGCAGTACTTC. Translation: CASSPGTQTYEQYF.

The rearrangement joins TRBV4-3 to TRBJ2-7; no reliable D call. Trimming stripped 0 bases from V and 1 base from J, with 13 bases between. The CDR3 has 16 residues. Germline V gene sequence: CDR1 LGHNA, CDR2 YSLEER. Written as DNA, the CDR3 is TGCGCCAGCAGCCAAGATCACGGAGTTATATCCTACGAGCAGTACTTC. It is translated as CASSQDHGVISYEQYF.

A few counts support this clone. The rearrangement links TRBV7-2 to TRBJ1-1; 7 positions agree with TRBD1. The CDR3 contains 15 residues. V was pared by 4 bases and J by 6 bases, with 11 bases of the junction left unmatched. Per the germline V gene, CDR1 is SGHTA and CDR2 is FQGNSA. CDR3 protein: CASSSRTGVRAEAFF. CDR3 DNA sequence: TGTGCCAGCAGCTCTCGGACAGGTGTACGGGCTGAAGCTTTCTTT.

This sequence joins TRBV18 and TRBJ1-2; weak D call: TRBD1 (6 bases). V dropped 5 bases and J dropped 2 bases, with 9 bases sitting between them. The CDR3 spans 13 residues. Germline-derived CDR1 and CDR2 are KGHSH and LQKENI. Here the CDR3 reads CASSNTGNYGYTF. The CDR3, as DNA: TGTGCCAGCTCAAATACAGGGAACTATGGCTACACCTTC. The entire variable domain, with the rest obtained from reference TRBV18 and TRBJ1-2, is as follows: NAGVMQNPRHLVRRRGQEARLRCSPMKGHSHVYWYRQLPEEGLKFMVYLQKENIIDESGMPKERFSAEFPKEGPSILRIQQVVRGDSAAYFCASSNTGNYGYTFGSGTRLTVV.

This clone was seen once. This CDR3 reads CAISDLRDRGLGTQYF. CDR3 nucleotides: TGTGCCATCAGTGACCTACGGGACAGGGGATTGGGTACGCAGTATTTT. The chain uses TRBV10-3 and TRBJ2-3; 10 nucleotides line up with TRBD1. Per germline, CDR1 ENHRY and CDR2 SYGVKD. Trimming removed 3 bases from V and 8 bases from J; junction bases left unmatched: 11. CDR3 length: 16 residues.

The chain couples TRBV27 to TRBJ1-2; 7 bases match TRBD1. Germline CDR1 is MNHEY and CDR2 is SMNVEV (reference sequence). J gave up 7 bases and V 3 bases, and 14 bases lay outside the gene matches. The CDR3 is 16 residues long. The DNA for the CDR3 is TGTGCCAGCAGTTTGCAGGCGACGAGACAGGGAAGTGGCTACACCTTC. Translation gives CASSLQATRQGSGYTF.